What follows is one TCR beta chain and its context. CDR3 and TCR beta VDJ profiling relied on a genomic DNA template. TCRdb ran MiXCR on the reads and lists one entry per CDR3 protein. This sample yields 50,000 or so distinct CDR3 sequences, of which around 50% are seen a single time; roughly 16% belongs to the top ten. The data originate from a study of CD8+CD57+ T cells in acquired aplastic anemia. From germline, CDR1 is SNHLY and CDR2 FYNNEI. This CDR3 spans 11 amino acids. V was pared by 11 bases and J by 16 bases, with 14 bases of the junction left unmatched. Sequencing was done on patients that had shown CD8+CD57+ cell expansion by flow cytometry.

The rearrangement joins TRBV2 to TRBJ2-4; 7 bases are a match to TRBD2. The source material was sorted CD4+, CD8+, or CD8+CD57+ T cells (not recorded which) from PBMCs. This TCR came from a human donor with aplastic anemia. The CDR3 DNA follows: TGTGCCGGGGGGGTTGGGACCTTCCAATACTTC. Its protein product is CAGGVGTFQYF.